This T cell receptor (beta chain) is drawn from a study of cytomegalovirus exposure and HLA in healthy donors. Study at large: About 85 million unique TCRs from HLA-typed donors were held in an early release of data. Of all 400 or so donors who were genotyped, 75% to 90% belonged to the Caucasian-associated ancestry cluster.

The PCR used 60 Vbeta and 13 Jbeta primers. The assay was immunoSEQ multiplex PCR, and TCRdb's table has in-frame clones only and misses some. The sample yields 100,000 to 150,000 clones, around 78% seen once. Unmatched junction bases numbered 0, after V lost 0 bases and J lost 5 bases. The CDR3 is 13 residues long. The germline V gene has CDR1 SGDLS and CDR2 YYNGEE. Study-level results: TRBV6-2, TRBV6-3 and other indistinguishable V segments were excluded.

About this clone itself: The antigen remains unidentified.

This sequence joins TRBV9 and TRBJ2-7; the match to TRBD1 covers 9 bases. Sample: PBMCs. The sequence was collected from a man in his forties in good health and CMV-seronegative. The CDR3 loop reads CASSVGQGDEQYF. CDR3 DNA sequence: TGTGCCAGCAGCGTAGGACAGGGGGACGAGCAGTACTTC.